These T cell receptor beta chains were read from a single sample in a study of tumor-infiltrating lymphocytes in primary liver carcinoma. From the multiplex PCR reads, TCRdb called clonotypes with MiXCR, one entry per CDR3 protein. This table holds approximately 30,000 distinct CDR3 sequences, about three quarters found once. The specimen was liver tumor tissue from sampling region 5. The receptors were gathered from a man aged 35 to 55 with primary liver carcinoma and hepatitis B virus infection. Both conserved end residues are part of each CDR3. Fields, in order: J gene, V gene, clone size, D gene, CDR3 DNA, CDR3 protein. The D gene is left open where the match is weak. Rows give clone size only sometimes, using once, few, many, or a class for an expanded clone.

TRBJ2-2,TRBV13,many,.,TGTGCCAGCAGTCGCCTAGGAACCGGGGAGCTGTTTTTT,CASSRLGTGELFF
TRBJ2-7,TRBV5-5,.,.,TGTGCCAGCAGCCTGGAAAGGTGGATTTACGAGCAGTACTTC,CASSLERWIYEQYF
TRBJ1-5,TRBV5-4,.,.,TGTGCCAGCAGCTTGGGGGGCGGGGGTAGCAATCAGCCCCAGCCTTTT,CASSLGGGGSNQPQPF
TRBJ2-3,TRBV7-9,many,TRBD2,TGTGCCAGCAGCACCGACGACCTTTTAGCGGGAGGGCCAAGAACAGATACGCAGTATTTT,CASSTDDLLAGGPRTDTQYF
TRBJ2-6,TRBV5-1,.,TRBD1,TGCGCCAACAGCTGGGGACAGAACTCTGGGACCAACGTCCTGACTTTC,CANSWGQNSGTNVLTF
TRBJ2-2,TRBV11-2,.,.,TGTGCCAACAGCTTGACTGACACCGGGGGGCTGTTTTTT,CANSLTDTGGLFF
TRBJ2-3,TRBV11-2,.,.,TGTGCCTGCAGCTTAACCCCCCTGGCGATTGATACACAGTATTTT,CACSLTPLAIDTQYF
TRBJ2-1,TRBV11-2,once,.,TGTGCCAGCAGCCCCGGGACTTCTTCCTACAATGAGCAGTTCTTC,CASSPGTSSYNEQFF
TRBJ2-2,TRBV18,.,TRBD1,TGTGCCAGCTCACCAAGGGGGCTCAACACCGGGGAGCTGTTTTTT,CASSPRGLNTGELFF
TRBJ2-7,TRBV4-1,.,.,TGCGCCAGAAGCCAAGGGACATCCGATTACGAACAGTACTTC,CARSQGTSDYEQYF
TRBJ2-1,TRBV6-5,.,TRBD2,TGCGCCAGCGCCGATGCGGGGGGGCAGTTCTTC,CASADAGGQFF
TRBJ2-5,TRBV11-2,once,.,TGTGCCTGCAGCCAAACTCCTGGCTGGGGGAAAGAGGCCCAGAACTTC,CACSQTPGWGKEAQNF
TRBJ1-2,TRBV6-2/TRBV6-3,.,.,TGTGCCAGCACGGGGGCCCGTGGCTACAACTTC,CASTGARGYNF
TRBJ1-1,TRBV6-2/TRBV6-3,.,.,TGTGCCTGCAGCTACCCAGAGCTGAACACTGAATCTTTCTTT,CACSYPELNTESFF
TRBJ2-3,TRBV6-4,many,TRBD1,TGTGCCAGCAGTCCGGGACAGGGCACAGATACGCAGTATTTT,CASSPGQGTDTQYF
TRBJ1-5,TRBV12-3/TRBV12-4,.,.,TGTGTCAGCAGTTTTGGGCATGGAAGCTATCAGCCCCAGCATTTT,CVSSFGHGSYQPQHF
TRBJ2-7,TRBV14,.,.,TGTGCCAGCAGCCAGGCGGATCGGGTAAGGTCCTATGAGCAGTGCTTC,CASSQADRVRSYEQCF
TRBJ2-1,TRBV6-5,.,.,TGTGCCAGCACCGATGCGGGGAGACAGTTCTTC,CASTDAGRQFF
TRBJ2-1,TRBV5-5,few,TRBD1,TGTTCTAGCAGCCCTGGACAGGGTTCCTTCAATGAGCAGTTCTTC,CSSSPGQGSFNEQFF
TRBJ2-7,TRBV6-2/TRBV6-3,.,.,TGTGCCAGCAATAATGGCGTCTGCGAGCAGTACTTC,CASNNGVCEQYF
TRBJ2-5,TRBV4-1,.,.,TGCTCCAGCAGCCAAGATCCCAGGCCAGGCCAAGGGGAGACCCAGTACTTC,CSSSQDPRPGQGETQYF
TRBJ2-2,TRBV11-1,.,TRBD1,TGTGTCAGCTGCTCTACAGGGGTTACCGGGGAGCTGTTCTTT,CVSCSTGVTGELFF
TRBJ2-3,TRBV11-1,once,TRBD2,TGTGCCAGCAGCCCGGGACTAGCGGGAGCAGATACACATTTTTTT,CASSPGLAGADTHFF